The 21 T cell receptor beta chains in this list originate from one sample, sequenced in a study of T cell repertoires in cytomegalovirus infection. What these receptors recognize is not known. TCRdb processed the reads anew with MiXCR; each CDR3 protein has one entry. Among approximately 730,000 distinct CDR3 sequences listed, almost 30% were seen once. Source: cultured CD8+ T cells from PBMCs, taken from culture after CMV antigen stimulation. The receptors stem from a human donor in good health (CMV status not recorded). Some clones in this sample may be carry-over from other donors' samples.

This clonotype was seen a few times. J is TRBJ2-1 and V is TRBV5-4; possibly TRBD2 for D (6 bases). The CDR3 totals 13 residues. Germline CDR1 and CDR2: SGHNT and YYREEE (reference sequence). V was shortened by 10 bases and J by 2 bases, with 13 bases between the two germline ends. CDR3 loop: CAGGTAPYNEQFF. DNA of the CDR3: TGTGCCGGAGGGACTGCCCCCTACAATGAGCAGTTCTTC.

The genes are TRBV6-6 and TRBJ1-5, with D unclear. The CDR3 length is 13 residues. V shed 0 bases and J shed 5 bases, with 5 bases lying between them. Germline assignment: CDR1 MNHNY and CDR2 SVGAGI (reference sequence). The chain's CDR3 is CASSYSSYQPQHF. The CDR3 nucleotides read TGTGCCAGCAGTTACTCGAGCTATCAGCCCCAGCATTTT.

CDR3 nucleotides: TGTGCCAGCAGTTACTTTTCTGGAATGACTGACTATGGCTACACCTTC. Protein: CASSYFSGMTDYGYTF. This chain joins TRBV6-5 and TRBJ1-2; D not certain. Trimming stripped 1 base from V and 3 bases from J, with 15 bases between. The CDR3 runs to 16 residues. Germline lookup yields CDR1 MNHEY and CDR2 SVGAGI.

Regarding this clonotype: A read error may account for a junction end that differs from germline. The V gene is TRBV12-3 or TRBV12-4, the J gene TRBJ2-1; the match to TRBD2 covers 9 bases. This CDR3 contains 13 residues. The CDR3 protein is CASQRGDENELFF. The CDR3 nucleotides read TGTGCCAGCCAGCGGGGGGACGAAAATGAGCTGTTCTTC.

The chain joins TRBV5-4 to TRBJ2-2; the match to TRBD1 covers 7 bases. Germline CDR1 is SGHNT and CDR2 is YYREEE (reference sequence). The CDR3 spans 15 residues. Losses at the gene ends were 5 bases for V and 4 bases for J; bases not matched to a gene: 8. CDR3 in DNA: TGTGCCAGCAGTCTCGACAGGGTTCCCACCGGGGAGCTGTTTTTT. It codes for CASSLDRVPTGELFF.

This clonotype was seen a single time. The CDR3 is CASSTDVNTEAFF. CDR3 nucleotide sequence: TGTGCCAGCAGCACGGACGTAAACACTGAAGCTTTCTTT. The V and J genes are TRBV28 and TRBJ1-1; no firm D call. V lost 6 bases and J 2 bases, leaving 10 bases between the germline ends. Germline CDR1 MDHEN, CDR2 SYDVKM. CDR3 length: 13 residues. Based on the CDR3 plus reference TRBV28 and TRBJ1-1, the full variable domain is DVKVTQSSRYLVKRTGEKVFLECVQDMDHENMFWYRQDPGLGLRLIYFSYDVKMKEKGDIPEGYSVSREKKERFSLILESASTNQTSMYLCASSTDVNTEAFFGQGTRLTVV.

The chain uses TRBV7-6 and TRBJ1-2; no reliable D call. The CDR3 spans 13 residues. V was trimmed by 6 bases and J by 5 bases, leaving 13 bases between them. Per the germline V gene, CDR1 is SGHVS and CDR2 is FNYEAQ. DNA of the CDR3: TGTGCCAGCAGACATGAAAGGGAGTATGGCTACACCTTC. This gives the protein CASRHEREYGYTF.

This clonotype was seen repeatedly, ten times or more. This chain joins TRBV9 and TRBJ2-1; TRBD2 matches 13 bases. Germline CDR1 SGDLS, CDR2 YYNGEE. V lost 4 bases, J lost 6 bases, and 7 bases stayed unmatched. The CDR3 is 16 amino acids. This chain's CDR3 is CASSLRTSGGVNEQFF. The CDR3 DNA follows: TGTGCCAGCAGCCTTCGGACTAGCGGGGGTGTCAATGAGCAGTTCTTC.

The chain has TRBV10-2 and TRBJ2-7, with 8 nucleotides matching TRBD2. The trim removed 5 bases at V and 3 bases at J, leaving 6 bases unmatched. Germline V gene lookup returns CDR1 WSHSY and CDR2 SAAADI. The CDR3 sequence is 14 residues long. Here the CDR3 DNA reads TGCGCCAGCAGTTTTAGCGGGGTAGGCTACGAGCAGTACTTC. Translating it yields CASSFSGVGYEQYF.

The J gene is TRBJ1-5, the V gene TRBV4-1; D unresolved. CDR1 and CDR2 from the germline V gene are MGHRA and YSYEKL. CDR3 size: 13 residues. V dropped 0 bases and J dropped 6 bases, with 6 bases sitting between them. The CDR3 spells CASSQDVTQPQHF. The CDR3 DNA reads as TGCGCCAGCAGCCAAGATGTTACTCAGCCCCAGCATTTT.

The genes are TRBV15 and TRBJ1-4; D is possibly TRBD1 (6 bases). Germline loops: CDR1 LNHNV, CDR2 YYDKDF (reference sequence). The CDR3 extends over 16 amino acids. V gave up 0 bases and J gave up 7 bases, with 15 bases separating them. The CDR3 DNA reads as TGTGCCACCAGCAGAGATTTAGGCAGGGGAAGTGAAAAACTGTTTTTT. Residues: CATSRDLGRGSEKLFF.

This clonotype was seen at least ten times. The V gene is TRBV12-3 or TRBV12-4, the J gene TRBJ2-7; no reliable D call. The CDR3 sequence is 14 residues long. V was clipped by 5 bases and J by 0 bases, with 11 bases between them. The CDR3 DNA reads as TGTGCCAGCAGTCCTTCTCCGGGCTCCTACGAGCAGTACTTC. It is translated as CASSPSPGSYEQYF.

V gene TRBV29-1 combines with J gene TRBJ1-2; no reliable D call. This CDR3 region has 10 residues. The germline V gene has CDR1 SQVTM and CDR2 ANQGSEA. The V gene lost 3 bases and the J gene lost 8 bases, with 7 bases spanning the gap. The CDR3 DNA reads as TGCAGCGTTGACCCTCAGGGCTACACCTTC. It translates to CSVDPQGYTF.

This clonotype was recorded a few times. The CDR3 DNA sequence: TGTGCCAGCAGCCCGCCGTACAGGGGAACCGGCAATGAGCAGTTCTTC. Translation: CASSPPYRGTGNEQFF. V gene TRBV9 combines with J gene TRBJ2-1; 7 positions agree with TRBD1. This CDR3 spans 16 amino acids. The J segment lost 6 bases and the V segment lost 4 bases, leaving 13 bases of the junction unmatched. CDR1 and CDR2 (germline): SGDLS, YYNGEE.

The chain employs TRBV4-3 and TRBJ1-1; D perhaps matches TRBD1 (5 bases). CDR3 size: 15 residues. Germline-derived CDR1 and CDR2 are LGHNA and YSLEER. V lost 0 bases to trimming and J lost 3 bases, with 11 bases between them. The CDR3 DNA reads TGCGCCAGCAGCCAAGATGGGGGAAGGGACACTGAAGCTTTCTTT. As protein: CASSQDGGRDTEAFF.

This clonotype was seen at least ten times. The CDR3 reads CASTEGNIQYF. The CDR3 DNA follows: TGTGCCAGCACCGAGGGAAACATTCAGTACTTC. This sequence joins TRBV7-2 and TRBJ2-4; possible D gene TRBD2, 5 bases. Germline assignment: CDR1 SGHTA and CDR2 FQGNSA. Trimming pared 7 bases from V and 6 bases from J, leaving 7 bases between. The CDR3 consists of 11 residues.

The rearrangement uses TRBV6-1 and TRBJ2-1, with D possibly matching TRBD1 (6 bases). Trimming removed 5 bases from V and 10 bases from J, with 21 bases in between. CDR1 and CDR2 from the germline V gene are MNHNS and SASEGT. The CDR3 spans 15 residues. This CDR3 is CASSLYRTAPMEQFF. CDR3 sequence (DNA): TGTGCCAGCAGTCTCTACCGGACAGCCCCAATGGAGCAGTTCTTC.

The genes are TRBV2 and TRBJ2-3, with TRBD2 as a possible D gene (7 bases). The length of the CDR3 is 16 residues. The germline V gene has CDR1 SNHLY and CDR2 FYNNEI. Trimming took 3 bases from V and 1 from J, leaving 14 bases between them. CDR3 DNA sequence: TGTGCCAGCAGTGATGGGGAGGGGGGCCGCACAGATACGCAGTATTTT. This gives the protein CASSDGEGGRTDTQYF.

The chain employs TRBV11-2 and TRBJ1-1; D is uncertain. The germline V gene has CDR1 SGHAT and CDR2 FQNNGV. The CDR3 is 16 residues long. Trimming cost V 1 base and J 1 base, with 13 bases left between them. The CDR3 DNA sequence: TGTGCCAGCAGCTTAGTATTTCCCACCAAGAACACTGAAGCTTTCTTT. This sequence encodes CASSLVFPTKNTEAFF. Using reference TRBV11-2 and TRBJ1-1 for the parts outside the CDR3, the full variable domain is EAGVAQSPRYKIIEKRQSVAFWCNPISGHATLYWYQQILGQGPKLLIQFQNNGVVDDSQLPKDRFSAERLKGVDSTLKIQPAKLEDSAVYLCASSLVFPTKNTEAFFGQGTRLTVV.

This clonotype was found a few times. The chain carries TRBV7-8 and TRBJ1-1; D may be TRBD1 (5 bases). V lost 1 base and J lost 2, with 17 bases in between. The germline V gene encodes CDR1 SGHVS and CDR2 FQNEAQ. CDR3 length equals 17 residues. The CDR3 DNA reads TGTGCCAGCAGCTTAGAAGTTTTGGGGGTCAGTAACACTGAAGCTTTCTTT. Translated, it gives CASSLEVLGVSNTEAFF.

V usage is TRBV7-6 and J usage is TRBJ2-1; 7 nucleotides match TRBD1. Germline lookup yields CDR1 SGHVS and CDR2 FNYEAQ. Trimming removed 6 bases from V and 2 bases from J; junction bases left unmatched: 16. This CDR3 region has 18 residues. Written as DNA, the CDR3 is TGTGCCAGCAGACCCGACAGGGCATCGCCCCAACCCTACAATGAGCAGTTCTTC. Amino acids: CASRPDRASPQPYNEQFF.